Listed below are T cell receptor beta chains from one sample, sequenced in a study of T cells after yellow fever vaccination. Each CDR3 protein gets one entry after TCRdb re-called the 5' RACE reads with MiXCR. The sample shows some 600,000 distinct CDR3 sequences, approximately 16% of them seen only once. Sequencing was performed on PBMCs, taken less than 6 days after the first yellow fever vaccination. These receptors came from a young man who received the YFV17D yellow fever vaccine. Both conserved end residues are part of each CDR3.

j_call,v_call,cdr3_aa
TRBJ1-2,TRBV20-1,CSAEDGGAGYTF
TRBJ2-3,TRBV2,CASSDLAGWTDTQYF
TRBJ1-5,TRBV4-2,CASSPRVMAGHDNQPQHF
TRBJ1-3,TRBV28,CASREWGFVNTIYF
TRBJ1-6,TRBV5-1,CASSVLQGGLGNSPLHF
TRBJ2-7,TRBV12-3/TRBV12-4,CASSLGPGTVGEQYF
TRBJ2-6,TRBV25-1,CASSEWGGVEKVLTF
TRBJ2-7,TRBV5-1,CASSLAGGEYGEQYF
TRBJ2-1,TRBV7-8,CASTDRGRYNEQFF
TRBJ1-1,TRBV7-9,CASQRIEAFF
TRBJ1-3,TRBV5-1,CASSFRTGGESGNTIYF
TRBJ2-2,TRBV7-9,CAGRWSTGELFF
TRBJ2-2,TRBV12-3/TRBV12-4,CASSLGPGFRGELFF
TRBJ2-7,TRBV25-1,CASSEWAEQYF
TRBJ2-3,TRBV10-2,CASSEGPSDTQYF
TRBJ1-2,TRBV20-1,CSAPDRTKRGYTF
TRBJ2-5,TRBV20-1,CSARYQGQETQYF
TRBJ2-5,TRBV20-1,CSAPSGVQETQYF
TRBJ2-3,TRBV18,CASSPLTRTGGTDTQYF
TRBJ2-1,TRBV20-1,CSARRWTSGGVRDNEQFF
TRBJ1-2,TRBV6-6,CASSYLGDYGYTF
TRBJ2-5,TRBV5-1,CASSYHAGETQYF
TRBJ2-2,TRBV5-1,CASSPLSRTNTGELFF
TRBJ2-3,TRBV5-1,CASSFWRDTDTQYF
TRBJ2-3,TRBV3-1,CASIGTLTDTQYF
TRBJ2-1,TRBV9,CASSDDLGTYNEQFF
TRBJ2-7,TRBV5-1,CASSPTLGTGGYEQYF
TRBJ2-3,TRBV6-5,CASSYGLASTDTQYF
TRBJ1-1,TRBV6-5,CASTFTIGQGRGEAFF
TRBJ2-2,TRBV7-9,CATPRGDSGELFF
TRBJ1-1,TRBV5-5,CASSSAWNTEAFF
TRBJ1-1,TRBV20-1,CSARGNRGGFVEAFF
TRBJ2-1,TRBV24-1,CATSVGEIYNEQFF
TRBJ2-1,TRBV3-1,CASSQVLSTEQFF
TRBJ1-5,TRBV20-1,CSASPLRSNQPQHF
TRBJ2-5,TRBV5-4,CASSLARLAGQETQYF
TRBJ2-3,TRBV4-1,CASSQEAKASTDTQYF
TRBJ1-1,TRBV19,CASSIAGGLNTEAFF
TRBJ1-4,TRBV7-9,CASSLAPGFEEKLFF
TRBJ2-1,TRBV5-1,CASSSLGEGSGNYNEQFF
TRBJ2-1,TRBV24-1,CATSDQTGLVYNEQFF